Following are 5 T cell receptor beta chains from one sample sequenced in a study of T cells after yellow fever vaccination. TCRdb fed the 5' RACE reads into MiXCR, producing one record per CDR3 protein. The sample shows hundreds of thousands of distinct CDR3 sequences, around 10% of them seen only once. Source: CD4+ T cells sorted from PBMCs, taken 5 days after the yellow fever booster vaccination. The origin of the receptors is a man aged 18 to 29 who received the YFV17D yellow fever vaccine.

The chain employs TRBV11-3 and TRBJ2-1; D tentatively fits TRBD1 or TRBD2 (5 bases each). Trimming cost V 4 bases and J 6 bases, with 10 bases left between them. The CDR3 totals 13 residues. Germline CDR1 and CDR2: SGHNT and YENEEA. CDR3 sequence reads: CASSSYGGNEQFF. The CDR3 DNA reads TGTGCCAGCAGCTCTTATGGGGGCAATGAGCAGTTCTTC.

The CDR3 DNA reads TGCAGTGCTAGAGATCCCAGGGCTGGGGCCAACGTCCTGACTTTC. Translation gives CSARDPRAGANVLTF. The rearrangement uses TRBV20-1 and TRBJ2-6, with TRBD1 as a possible D gene (5 bases). V was pared by 0 bases and J by 2 bases, with 8 bases between. This CDR3 region has 15 residues. The germline gives CDR1 DFQATT, CDR2 SNEGSKA (reference sequence).

The chain couples TRBV5-1 to TRBJ1-6; TRBD1 is a possible D gene (6 bases). V was cut by 0 bases and J by 9 bases, with 13 bases left in between. The CDR3 covers 15 residues. CDR1 is SGHRS, CDR2 YFSETQ, per germline. CDR3 sequence: CASSLEGGRGSPLHF. The CDR3 nucleotides read TGCGCCAGCAGCTTGGAAGGGGGTCGGGGTTCACCCCTCCACTTT.

The chain joins TRBV6-5 to TRBJ2-2; D is unresolved. The CDR3 sequence is 14 residues long. From germline, CDR1 is MNHEY and CDR2 SVGAGI. V shed 5 bases and J shed 3 bases, with 10 bases lying between them. The CDR3 loop reads CASSRGPDTGELFF. Here the CDR3 DNA reads TGTGCCAGCAGTCGTGGGCCCGACACCGGGGAGCTGTTTTTT.

This clonotype occurred a few times. The genes are TRBV6-6 and TRBJ2-2; 8 nucleotides agree with TRBD2. CDR3 length: 15 residues. Per the germline V gene, CDR1 is MNHNY and CDR2 is SVGAGI (reference sequence). Trimming removed 6 bases from V and 3 bases from J; junction bases left unmatched: 6. CDR3 bases: TGTGCCAGCAGACCCCGGGAGGGGTACACCGGGGAGCTGTTTTTT. Its protein is CASRPREGYTGELFF.